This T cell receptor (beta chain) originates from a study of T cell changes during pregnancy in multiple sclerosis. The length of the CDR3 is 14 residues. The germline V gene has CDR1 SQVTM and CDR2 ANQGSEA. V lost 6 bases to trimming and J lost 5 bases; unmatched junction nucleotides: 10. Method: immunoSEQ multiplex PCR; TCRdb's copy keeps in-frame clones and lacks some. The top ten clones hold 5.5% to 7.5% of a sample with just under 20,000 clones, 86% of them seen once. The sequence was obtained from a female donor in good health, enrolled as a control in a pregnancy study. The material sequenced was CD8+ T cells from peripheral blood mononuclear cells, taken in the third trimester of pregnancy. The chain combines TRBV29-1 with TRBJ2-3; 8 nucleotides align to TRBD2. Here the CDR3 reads CSVGSGGDLDTQYF. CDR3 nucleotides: TGCAGCGTCGGGAGCGGGGGTGATTTAGATACGCAGTATTTT.